This T cell receptor beta chain was sequenced for a study of cytomegalovirus exposure and HLA in healthy donors (dated by TCRdb to about 2017). Looking at the study overall: A later analysis indicated that the 120 or so validation repertoires were generated on the platform also employed for the 720 or so repertoires of the first cohort. The study aimed to test whether cataloging public T cell receptors could reveal signatures of past pathogen exposure. Besides the first cohort of more than 650 subjects, a separate validation cohort made up of roughly 120 different subjects was used. To predict cytomegalovirus infection status, the study brought together high-throughput TCR immunosequencing, statistical association of individual TCRs with disease status, and machine learning.

Receptors were amplified or captured by the immunoSEQ multiplex PCR assay. Per the source publication's procedure: To diagnose cytomegalovirus status from the catalog of TCR beta chain sequences, a statistical classification framework was built. Entries here come from immuneACCESS through TCRdb and include only in-frame sequences with V and J called. Some clones fail to appear in such tables; in the studies checked, an unresolved V gene covers under half of the shortfall, and the cause of the remainder is unknown. V, J and clone size reflect that table, while D and trimming were determined from the DNA. The sample has about 160,000 clones on record, roughly nine tenths of them singletons. Together, the top ten hold approximately 10% of the sample. The donors belonged to the validation cohort of around 120 subjects, which was separate from the approximately 700-subject first cohort. Trimmed from V: 10 bases; trimmed from J: 2 bases; junction bases lacking a gene match: 5. The CDR3 covers 12 residues, taking in both the cysteine and the phenylalanine. The kept DNA is CDR3 alone, 36 bases in frame from the first base. From a lookup of the germline V gene, CDR1 and CDR2 are MDHEN and SYDVKM.

Points the paper makes about the study in general: Across donors, most TCR sequences were observed very rarely, whereas some public TCRs were present in many individuals. In vitro tests confirmed that a few of the cytomegalovirus-associated TCR beta chains recognize cytomegalovirus antigens. A later analysis lacked HLA typing for the validation cohort, so it scored co-occurrence in that cohort across all 110 or so repertoires. Subsequent analysis determined that TCRs grouped into clusters in the first cohort also showed a tendency toward co-occurrence across the 120 validation repertoires, and approximately 93% of cluster scores exceeded 0. It was suggested by the authors that the approach could potentially be generalized to other disease states and immunological phenotypes. The study gave a list of under 200 TCR beta chains associated with cytomegalovirus. Cytomegalovirus status was reported to be diagnosed by the classifier with high specificity and sensitivity in both the original and validation cohorts.

A remark on this clone: Its antigen is still unknown. The input lacks base qualities; no much larger clone sits a single base away.

This TCR derives from a woman aged 18-29 years in good health and CMV-seropositive. Sequenced sample: PBMCs. In this chain, TRBV28 is recombined with TRBJ2-7; TRBD2 lines up with 7 middle nucleotides. CDR3 sequence: CAIGLDTYEQYF. The nucleotides are TGTGCCATTGGACTAGATACCTACGAGCAGTACTTC.